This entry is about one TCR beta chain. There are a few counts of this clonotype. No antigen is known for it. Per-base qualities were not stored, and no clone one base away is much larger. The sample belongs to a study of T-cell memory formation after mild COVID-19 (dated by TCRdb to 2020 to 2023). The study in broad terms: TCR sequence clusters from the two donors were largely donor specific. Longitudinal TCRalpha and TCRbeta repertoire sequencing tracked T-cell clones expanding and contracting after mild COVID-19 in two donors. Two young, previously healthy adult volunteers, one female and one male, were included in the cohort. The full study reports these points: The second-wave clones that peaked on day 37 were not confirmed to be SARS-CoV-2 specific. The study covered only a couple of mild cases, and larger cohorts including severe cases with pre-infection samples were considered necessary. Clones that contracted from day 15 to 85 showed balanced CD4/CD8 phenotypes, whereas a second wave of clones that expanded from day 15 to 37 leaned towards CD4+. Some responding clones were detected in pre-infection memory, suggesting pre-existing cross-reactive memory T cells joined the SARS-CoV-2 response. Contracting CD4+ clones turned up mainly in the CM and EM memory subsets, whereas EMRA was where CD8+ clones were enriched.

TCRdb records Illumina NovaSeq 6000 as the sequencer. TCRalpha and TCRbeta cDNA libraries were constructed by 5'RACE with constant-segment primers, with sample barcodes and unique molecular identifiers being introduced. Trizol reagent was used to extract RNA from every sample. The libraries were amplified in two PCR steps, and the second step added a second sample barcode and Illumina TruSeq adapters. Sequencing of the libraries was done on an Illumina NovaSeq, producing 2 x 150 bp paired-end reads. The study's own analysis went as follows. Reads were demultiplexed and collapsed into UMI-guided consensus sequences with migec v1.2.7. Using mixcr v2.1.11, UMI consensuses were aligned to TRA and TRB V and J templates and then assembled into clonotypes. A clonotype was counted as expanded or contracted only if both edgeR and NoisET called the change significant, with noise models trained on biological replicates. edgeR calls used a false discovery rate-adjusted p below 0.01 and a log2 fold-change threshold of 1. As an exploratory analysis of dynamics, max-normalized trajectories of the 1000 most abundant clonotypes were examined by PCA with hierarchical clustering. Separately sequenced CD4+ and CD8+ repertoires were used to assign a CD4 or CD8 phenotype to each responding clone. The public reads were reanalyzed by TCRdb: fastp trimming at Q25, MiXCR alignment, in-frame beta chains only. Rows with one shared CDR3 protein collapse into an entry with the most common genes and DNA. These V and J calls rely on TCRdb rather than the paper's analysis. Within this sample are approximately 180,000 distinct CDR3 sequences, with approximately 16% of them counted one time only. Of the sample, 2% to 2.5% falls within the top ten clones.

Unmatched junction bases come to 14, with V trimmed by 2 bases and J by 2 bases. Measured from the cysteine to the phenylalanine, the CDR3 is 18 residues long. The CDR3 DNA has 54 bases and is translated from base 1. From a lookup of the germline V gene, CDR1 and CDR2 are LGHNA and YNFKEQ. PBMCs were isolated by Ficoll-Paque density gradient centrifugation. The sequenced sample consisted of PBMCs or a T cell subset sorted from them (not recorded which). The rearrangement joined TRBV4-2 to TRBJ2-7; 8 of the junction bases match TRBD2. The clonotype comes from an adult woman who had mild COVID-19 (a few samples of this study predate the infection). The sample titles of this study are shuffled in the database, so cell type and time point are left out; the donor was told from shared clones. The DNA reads TGTGCCAGCAGCCAAAGGCTCCAAAGCGGGAGAACGGCCTACGAGCAGTACTTC. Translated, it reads CASSQRLQSGRTAYEQYF.